These T cell receptor beta chains were read from a single sample in a study of OX40 agonist ivuxolimab in advanced cancers. Generated by immunoSEQ multiplex PCR, the TCRdb table keeps only in-frame clones and is missing some. The sample shows approximately 44,000 clones, about four fifths of them seen only once. The source material was CD4+ or CD8+ T cells sorted from blood, sampled in a trial of the OX40 agonist ivuxolimab. The source of these receptors is an adult with an advanced solid tumor such as melanoma, head and neck, liver or kidney cancer. The CDR3 runs from the conserved cysteine through the conserved F or W. A D gene is named only where the DNA matches it firmly. Size is omitted from some rows. Given values are once, few, many or a class for expanded clones.

J	V	size	D	DNA	CDR3
TRBJ1-1	TRBV19	few	-	TGTGCCAGTCATACGGACCGACAGTTGGACACTGAAGCTTTCTTT	CASHTDRQLDTEAFF
TRBJ1-4	TRBV28	few	-	TGTGCCAGCAGTTTGGATGCAACTAATGAAAAACTGTTTTTT	CASSLDATNEKLFF
TRBJ1-3	TRBV5-1	-	TRBD1	TGCGCCAGCAGCCAGGGACAGACTGGAAACACCATATATTTT	CASSQGQTGNTIYF
TRBJ1-1	TRBV7-2	-	TRBD1	TGTGCCAGCAGCTTGACCTACGACACAGGGGCTATGAAAGCTTTCTTT	CASSLTYDTGAMKAFF
TRBJ1-5	TRBV27	-	-	TGTGCCAGCAGTTTATTCGGCTATAGCAATCAGCCCCAGCATTTT	CASSLFGYSNQPQHF
TRBJ2-1	TRBV28	-	TRBD1	TGTGCCAGCAGTTTAATTGGGTGGGACAGGTACAATGAGCAGTTCTTC	CASSLIGWDRYNEQFF
TRBJ2-4	TRBV5-1	-	-	TGCGCCAGCAGCCCTCGTTTTGGGGAAAACATTCAGTACTTC	CASSPRFGENIQYF
TRBJ2-1	TRBV7-6	-	-	TGTGCCAGCAGCTTTAATACCGGGGTCAATGAGCAGTTCTTC	CASSFNTGVNEQFF
TRBJ1-2	TRBV28	-	-	TGTGCCAGCAGTTTGATGGGACGGCCCTATGGCTACACCTTC	CASSLMGRPYGYTF
TRBJ1-1	TRBV28	-	TRBD1	TGTGCCAGCGGGCAGGGGGGGGCTGGCACTGAAGCTTTCTTT	CASGQGGAGTEAFF
TRBJ2-7	TRBV6-1	-	TRBD2	TGTGCCAGCAGTCGACAGCTAGCGGACTACGAGCAGTACTTC	CASSRQLADYEQYF
TRBJ2-1	TRBV14	-	-	TGTGCCAGCAGCCAATTCAATGAGCAGTTCTTC	CASSQFNEQFF
TRBJ2-7	TRBV7-2	-	-	TGTGCCAGCAGCTTAGCGTCCCTAGCGCGGGATGAGCAGTACTTC	CASSLASLARDEQYF
TRBJ1-1	TRBV25-1	-	-	TGTGCCAGCAGTGAAAGATGGGGTACTGAAGCTTTCTTT	CASSERWGTEAFF
TRBJ2-1	TRBV4-1	-	-	TGCGCCAGCAGCCAAGTCGACTTGCTATCCTACAATGAGCAGTTCTTC	CASSQVDLLSYNEQFF
TRBJ2-1	TRBV5-8	-	TRBD1	TGTGCCAGCAGCTCTAAAGCCGGGACAGGCTCCTACAATGAGCAGTTCTTC	CASSSKAGTGSYNEQFF
TRBJ2-5	TRBV7-2	-	-	TGTGCCAGCAGCTTATACAGAGAGACCCAGTACTTC	CASSLYRETQYF
TRBJ2-1	TRBV4-3	-	-	TGCGCCAGCAGCCAAGAACCGCCTCTCGAGCAGTTCTTC	CASSQEPPLEQFF
TRBJ1-1	TRBV14	-	-	TGTGCCAGCAGCCTTTACGGACGGAACACTGAAGCTTTCTTT	CASSLYGRNTEAFF
TRBJ2-7	TRBV25-1	-	TRBD1	TGTGCCAGCAGTGGACAGGGGTACGAGCAGTACTTC	CASSGQGYEQYF
TRBJ1-1	TRBV5-1	-	TRBD1	TGCGCCAGCAGCCTCCAGGGGGGCAACACTGAAGCTTTCTTT	CASSLQGGNTEAFF
TRBJ2-5	TRBV27	-	TRBD1	TGTGCCAGCAGCCACAGAACAGGGGGAAAGCAGTACTTC	CASSHRTGGKQYF
TRBJ2-2	TRBV11-2	-	-	TGTGCCAGCAGCTTTCTAAGGGGGGAGCTGTTTTTT	CASSFLRGELFF
TRBJ1-1	TRBV18	-	TRBD1	TGTGCCAGCTCACCAGGGCAGGGGGGCACTGAAGCTTTCTTT	CASSPGQGGTEAFF
TRBJ1-5	TRBV5-4	-	TRBD1	TGTGCCAGCAGCTTACAGGGGGCTGGTAATCAGCCCCAGCATTTT	CASSLQGAGNQPQHF
TRBJ2-1	TRBV5-1	-	TRBD1	TGCGCCAGCAGCTTGCAGGACAGGCCATTCTCCTACAATGAGCAGTTCTTC	CASSLQDRPFSYNEQFF
TRBJ2-3	TRBV10-3	-	-	TGTGCCATCACCGAGACCCGCACAGATACGCAGTATTTT	CAITETRTDTQYF
TRBJ1-1	TRBV5-1	-	TRBD1	TGCGCCAGCAGCTTACCTTCGACAGGGACTGAAGCTTTCTTT	CASSLPSTGTEAFF
TRBJ2-7	TRBV7-9	-	-	TGTGCCAGCAGCTTAGAACAGGGATGGTCCGAGCAGTACTTC	CASSLEQGWSEQYF
TRBJ2-7	TRBV4-1	-	-	TGCGCCAGCAGCCAATTAGCCATCTTAAACTCCTACGAGCAGTACTTC	CASSQLAILNSYEQYF
TRBJ2-3	TRBV18	-	-	TGTGCCAGCTCACACCCCCGCACAGATACGCAGTATTTT	CASSHPRTDTQYF
TRBJ1-6	TRBV7-2	-	-	TGTGCCAGCAGCTTCGCTGGGCCCTCACTAGGGTCACCCCTCCACTTT	CASSFAGPSLGSPLHF
TRBJ2-4	TRBV5-8	-	-	TGTGCCAGCAGCTTGTTCACAGGGATAAAAAACATTCAGTACTTC	CASSLFTGIKNIQYF
TRBJ2-5	TRBV6-1	once	TRBD1	TGTGCCACCGGGACAGTCAAAGCAGAGACCCAGTACTTC	CATGTVKAETQYF
TRBJ1-2	TRBV4-2	-	TRBD1	TGTGCCAGCAGCGTCGGACAGGCCTATAACTATGGCTACACCTTC	CASSVGQAYNYGYTF
TRBJ2-3	TRBV28	-	-	TGTGCCAGCATCCGAGAGGGAGTGAGCACAGATACGCAGTATTTT	CASIREGVSTDTQYF
TRBJ2-1	TRBV11-1	-	TRBD2	TGTGCCAGCAGCTTAGAACTAGCGGAGTTCAGACAGTTCTTC	CASSLELAEFRQFF
TRBJ2-7	TRBV6-6	-	-	TGTGCCAGCAGTTCTCCAGGGGACACCCTGGGCGAGCAGTACTTC	CASSSPGDTLGEQYF
TRBJ2-1	TRBV2	-	-	TGTGCCAGCAGTATCTACGACGGAAGCTCCTACAATGAGCAGTTCTTC	CASSIYDGSSYNEQFF
TRBJ2-1	TRBV6-5	few	-	TGTGCCAGCAGTTACGGGACTGGGACCTACAATGAGCAGTTCTTC	CASSYGTGTYNEQFF
TRBJ2-2	TRBV19	-	-	TGTGCCAGTAGTAAAAATGGACTGTCCCTCGGGGCCGGGGAGCTGTTTTTT	CASSKNGLSLGAGELFF
TRBJ2-3	TRBV27	-	-	TGTGCCAGCAGATGGGGGGGCAGCACAGATACGCAGTATTTT	CASRWGGSTDTQYF
TRBJ2-3	TRBV30	-	-	TGTGCCTGGAGTGTAGGGGGGACCAGCGCAGATACGCAGTATTTT	CAWSVGGTSADTQYF
TRBJ2-3	TRBV7-2	-	TRBD2	TGTGCCAGCAGCCCCGCCGGACTAGCGGGAGGGGGGTATACGCAGTATTTT	CASSPAGLAGGGYTQYF
TRBJ1-2	TRBV27	-	TRBD1	TGTGCCAGCAGAACCGGGACAGCGAACTATGGCTACACCTTC	CASRTGTANYGYTF
TRBJ2-7	TRBV7-2	once	-	TGTGCCAGCAGCTTAGGGGTGGGCTACGAGCAGTACTTC	CASSLGVGYEQYF
TRBJ2-2	TRBV7-2	-	TRBD2	TGTGCCAGCAGCTTAGTACTAGCGGGAGGAACGAACACCGGGGAGCTGTTTTTT	CASSLVLAGGTNTGELFF
TRBJ1-3	TRBV2	-	-	TGTGCCGCGGACAGTGGAAACACCATATATTTT	CAADSGNTIYF
TRBJ2-1	TRBV5-1	-	TRBD1	TGCGCCAGCACGACAGGGGGGATATTGGTTGGCAATGAGCAGTTCTTC	CASTTGGILVGNEQFF
TRBJ1-5	TRBV29-1	-	-	TGCAGCGTCCGGGAAGGGCTCTATAGCAATCAGCCCCAGCATTTT	CSVREGLYSNQPQHF
TRBJ2-2	TRBV30	-	TRBD2	TGTGCCTGGAGCCCTCCTGGACTAGTGGCCGGGGAGCTGTTTTTT	CAWSPPGLVAGELFF
TRBJ1-3	TRBV18	few	-	TGTGCCAGCTCAGAGACAGTTGGAAACACCATATATTTT	CASSETVGNTIYF
TRBJ2-6	TRBV27	-	TRBD1	TGTGCCAGCAGAAAATCCGGGACAGCCGCCTCTGGGGCCAACGTCCTGACTTTC	CASRKSGTAASGANVLTF
TRBJ2-1	TRBV12-2	-	-	TGTGCAAGTCGCTTACCAGGACAGGGCCCTTCCTACAATGAGCAGTTCTTC	CASRLPGQGPSYNEQFF
TRBJ1-1	TRBV5-5	-	-	TGTGCCAGCAGTCTCCTGGGACATTTGAACACTGAAGCTTTCTTT	CASSLLGHLNTEAFF
TRBJ1-2	TRBV6-5	few	-	TGTGCCAGCAGTTACTACCGACAGACTCCCTATGGCTACACCTTC	CASSYYRQTPYGYTF